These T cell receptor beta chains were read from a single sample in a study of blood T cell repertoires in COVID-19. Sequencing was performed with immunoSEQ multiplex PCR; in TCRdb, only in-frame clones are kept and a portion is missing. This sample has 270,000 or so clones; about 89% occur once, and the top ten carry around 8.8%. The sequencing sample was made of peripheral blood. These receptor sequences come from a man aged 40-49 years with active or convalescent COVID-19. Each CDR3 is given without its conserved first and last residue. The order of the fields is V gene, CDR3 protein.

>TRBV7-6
ASSLGGARQETQY
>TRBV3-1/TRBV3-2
ASSQGSLEQF
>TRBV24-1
ATSDLNSGGATSNTGELF
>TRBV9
ASSERVSSYEQY
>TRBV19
ASMLGGGFTNEQF
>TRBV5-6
ASSLLRRGSGELF
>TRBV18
ASSLAQGIQETQY
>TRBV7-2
ASSLRPGEFEGTNTIY
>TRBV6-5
ASTWPLYGYT
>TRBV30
AWSETSGETQY
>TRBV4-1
ASSHRGIMNTEAF
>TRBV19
ASSVSGNTIY
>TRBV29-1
SVALAGGPAEQY
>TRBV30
AWSIAVSYGYT
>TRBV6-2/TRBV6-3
ASSYSWRGGGDTQY
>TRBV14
ASSQDGGGVYEQY
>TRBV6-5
ASSYNSEYNEQF
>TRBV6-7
ASSYGGVYGYT
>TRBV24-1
ATSDFSGDSLGSQY
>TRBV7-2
ASSLGMDTQY
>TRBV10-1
ASSEFTGSSYNEQF
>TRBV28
ASSLLAGEQY
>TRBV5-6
ASSWGLAGDSYNEQF
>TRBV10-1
ASSGGQGSFSGELF
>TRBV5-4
ASSFNRGDGYT
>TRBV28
ASSLTGGSGYT
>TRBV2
ASDAGAGEQY
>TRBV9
ASSEHGGGRGYT
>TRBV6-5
ASSSPGGGREQY
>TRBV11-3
ASRGVGTSGSHEQY
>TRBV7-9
ASSVDREGMMYGYT
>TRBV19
ASSPGQSSYNSPLH
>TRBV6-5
ASSLQGIGLGYT
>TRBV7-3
ASSPTGGSYEQY
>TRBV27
ASSLHSSGGAYETQY
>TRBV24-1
ATSEPTNTGFEQY
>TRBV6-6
ASTRANQPQH
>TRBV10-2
ASSPRARGDTQY
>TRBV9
ASSVEMDRRSNTGELF
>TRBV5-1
ASSSLTGENEQF
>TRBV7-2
ASSFPGAGNTIY
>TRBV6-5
ASSQRDRGPEKLF
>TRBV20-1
SATDTNEQF
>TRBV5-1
ASSLSNLAYEQY
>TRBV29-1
SASPPEGGYT
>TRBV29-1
SVARDRGEAQH
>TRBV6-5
ASRPTGRNTEAF
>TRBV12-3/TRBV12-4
ASSFPGMNEQY
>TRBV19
ASSIELGPTGELF
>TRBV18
ASSGAATNEKLF
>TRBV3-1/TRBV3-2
ASSLSGDYNEQF
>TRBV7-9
ASSRRQGFGYGYT
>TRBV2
ASQDRGRGEPQH
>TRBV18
ASSPNSGTASNYGYT
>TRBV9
ASSAAEGAKLF
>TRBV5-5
ASSGGLTSSGNTIY
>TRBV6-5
ASSYSFSGRLYEQY
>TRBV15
ATSIRQRILQF
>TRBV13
ASSLGGGAYQPQH